This T cell receptor (beta chain) was retrieved from a study of blood T cell repertoires in COVID-19. Whole-study context: Sites across the United States, Italy and Spain contributed samples from acute and convalescent COVID-19.

Libraries were prepared by immunoSEQ multiplex PCR; TCRdb keeps only in-frame clonotypes and omits some of them. The data show a few hundred thousand clones, 70% to 90% seen once. CDR1 and CDR2 from the germline V gene are SGDLS and YYNGEE. CDR3 size: 16 residues. V lost 3 bases and J 0 bases, leaving 12 bases between the germline ends. This clone was recorded once. The receptor was derived from a woman in her 50s with COVID-19, enrolled during active disease. V and J are TRBV9 and TRBJ1-4; D is unresolved. Sequencing was performed on peripheral blood. This CDR3 reads CASSANAIATNEKLFF. In DNA, the CDR3 is TGTGCCAGCAGCGCAAACGCGATTGCAACTAATGAAAAACTGTTTTTT. The full variable domain, rest sourced from reference TRBV9 and TRBJ1-4, is DSGVTQTPKHLITATGQRVTLRCSPRSGDLSVYWYQQSLDQGLQFLIQYYNGEERAKGNILERFSAQQFPDLHSELNLSSLELGDSALYFCASSANAIATNEKLFFGSGTQLSVL.